This entry lists 31 T cell receptor beta chains sequenced from one sample in a study of cytomegalovirus exposure and HLA in healthy donors. The primer mix had 60 Vbeta and 13 Jbeta primers. Assay used: immunoSEQ multiplex PCR; TCRdb lists only in-frame clones, some missing. The profile shows about 97,000 clones, around three quarters of them singletons. Sequenced: PBMCs. The receptor source for this set is a male donor in good health and CMV-seropositive.

The rearrangement uses TRBV19 and TRBJ1-1, with D possibly being TRBD1 (6 bases). This CDR3 has 14 amino acids. Germline V gene sequence: CDR1 LNHDA, CDR2 SQIVND (reference sequence). Trimming pared 6 bases from V and 1 base from J, leaving 12 bases between. CDR3 bases: TGTGCCAGTAGGGGGGGGCTTCCGAACACTGAAGCTTTCTTT. Its translation is CASRGGLPNTEAFF.

This clone has only one observation. The chain links TRBV14 to TRBJ2-5; a weak D match, TRBD2 (6 bases). Germline V gene sequence: CDR1 SGHDN, CDR2 FVKESK. CDR3 length: 15 amino acids. The V and J ends lost 6 bases and 4 bases respectively, with 18 bases between them. The DNA of the CDR3 is TGTGCCAGCAGGGCGCGGGGATCATACCGAGAGACCCAGTACTTC. Translated: CASRARGSYRETQYF.

J is TRBJ1-1 and V is TRBV11-3; the D gene is possibly TRBD1 (5 bases). The CDR3 is made up of 12 amino acids. Germline V gene lookup returns CDR1 SGHNT and CDR2 YENEEA. Trimming stripped 4 bases from V and 4 bases from J, with 7 bases between. CDR3 bases: TGTGCCAGCAGCTGGCAGGGCACTGAAGCTTTCTTT. It encodes CASSWQGTEAFF.

The chain is built from TRBV9 and TRBJ1-3; weak D call: TRBD1 (6 bases). The germline V gene has CDR1 SGDLS and CDR2 YYNGEE. The ends were cut back, 0 bases at V and 3 bases at J, with 13 bases in the middle. The CDR3 has 16 residues. CDR3 bases: TGTGCCAGCAGCGTAGACGGGGGGGCGGGTGGAAACACCATATATTTT. Amino acids: CASSVDGGAGGNTIYF.

The chain recombines TRBV19 with TRBJ1-5, with 7 bases identical to TRBD1. Germline loops: CDR1 LNHDA, CDR2 SQIVND (reference sequence). J gave up 5 bases and V 7 bases, and 8 bases lay outside the gene matches. The CDR3 totals 14 residues. Written as DNA, the CDR3 is TGTGCCAGTACCATGGGACAGTTAGATCAGCCCCAGCATTTT. Translating it yields CASTMGQLDQPQHF.

The chain has TRBV6-6 and TRBJ1-4; 9 bases align to TRBD1. The CDR3 consists of 16 residues. V shed 5 bases and J 2 bases; nucleotides not matched to a gene: 6. Germline-derived CDR1 and CDR2 are MNHNY and SVGAGI (reference sequence). The CDR3 spells CASSPGQGRTNEKLFF. CDR3 coding DNA: TGTGCCAGCAGTCCTGGACAGGGGCGGACTAATGAAAAACTGTTTTTT.

A single count supports this clone. V gene TRBV25-1 combines with J gene TRBJ2-2, with 8 bases aligning to TRBD1. The length of the CDR3 is 14 residues. Trimming at V came to 6 bases and at J to 4 bases, leaving 4 bases not matched to a gene. From germline, CDR1 is MGHDK and CDR2 SYGVNS. CDR3 region: CASSRTGSTGELFF. The CDR3 DNA is TGTGCCAGCAGCCGGACAGGGTCCACCGGGGAGCTGTTTTTT.

DNA of the CDR3: TGTGCCAGCAGTCCCCGGGAGGACGGAAACACTGAAGCTTTCTTT. Its protein is CASSPREDGNTEAFF. The V gene is TRBV6-4, the J gene TRBJ1-1; D call uncertain. The CDR3 loop spans 15 amino acids. The germline V and J ends were trimmed by 5 bases and 2 bases, with 15 bases remaining between them. CDR1 and CDR2 (germline): MRHNA, SNTAGT.

This clone was observed a handful of times. The chain recombines TRBV6-1 with TRBJ1-3, with a possible D match to TRBD1 (6 bases). V was pared by 7 bases and J by 4 bases, with 17 bases between. CDR1 and CDR2 from the germline V gene are MNHNS and SASEGT. The CDR3 totals 15 residues. The CDR3 DNA reads TGTGCCAGCAATCCACAGGGCCTCGGGGGAAACACCATATATTTT. Protein: CASNPQGLGGNTIYF.

This chain uses TRBV7-8 with TRBJ1-4; D remains ambiguous. V was pared by 1 base and J by 4 bases, with 7 bases between. The germline V gene has CDR1 SGHVS and CDR2 FQNEAQ. This CDR3 comprises 14 residues. CDR3 residues: CASSLGLRNEKLFF. CDR3 in DNA: TGTGCCAGCAGCTTAGGACTGCGTAATGAAAAACTGTTTTTT. The full variable domain, in which reference TRBV7-8 and TRBJ1-4 provide the parts outside the CDR3, is GAGVSQSPRYKVAKRGQDVALRCDPISGHVSLFWYQQALGQGPEFLTYFQNEAQLDKSGLPSDRFFAERPEGSVSTLKIQRTQQEDSAVYLCASSLGLRNEKLFFGSGTQLSVL.

This clone turned up a few times. This sequence joins TRBV11-2 and TRBJ1-6; a possible D gene is TRBD1 (5 bases). V was pared by 6 bases and J by 6 bases, with 18 bases between. The CDR3 has 16 amino acids. CDR1 is SGHAT and CDR2 is FQNNGV in the germline V gene. CDR3 nucleotides: TGTGCCAGCAGGACGGACACTGCCCGGGCTAATTCACCCCTCCACTTT. Its protein product is CASRTDTARANSPLHF.

This clone was seen a few times. This chain joins TRBV7-6 and TRBJ1-6, with D possibly being TRBD1 (6 bases). The ends were cut back, 5 bases at V and 10 bases at J, with 24 bases in the middle. This CDR3 is 17 amino acids long. In germline, CDR1 is SGHVS, CDR2 FNYEAQ. The CDR3 DNA reads TGTGCCAGCAGCCTAGGGTCCCGGACAGAGAGGATCTCACCCCTCCACTTT. This translates into CASSLGSRTERISPLHF.

The rearrangement links TRBV5-1 to TRBJ2-1, with TRBD1 matching 8 bases. J gave up 7 bases and V 4 bases, and 10 bases lay outside the gene matches. Germline V gene lookup returns CDR1 SGHRS and CDR2 YFSETQ. The CDR3 has 15 residues. The CDR3 loop is CASSLTGGEYNEQFF. DNA of the CDR3: TGCGCCAGCAGCCTAACAGGGGGTGAATATAATGAGCAGTTCTTC.

V and J are TRBV2 and TRBJ2-1, with 10 bases fitting TRBD2. The CDR3 has 15 residues. Germline V gene lookup returns CDR1 SNHLY and CDR2 FYNNEI. Trimming cost V 7 bases and J 4 bases; bases outside gene matches: 7. The CDR3 here is CASKASGGPYNEQFF. Here the CDR3 DNA reads TGTGCCAGCAAGGCTAGCGGGGGCCCATACAATGAGCAGTTCTTC.

This rearrangement joins TRBV18 to TRBJ2-7, with a weak D call TRBD1 (5 bases). The V gene lost 2 bases and the J gene lost 5 bases, with 13 bases spanning the gap. The CDR3 extends over 14 amino acids. Germline-derived CDR1 and CDR2 are KGHSH and LQKENI. Here the CDR3 DNA reads TGTGCCAGCTCACCAAACAGGTTCCCTGACGAGCAGTACTTC. Translation gives CASSPNRFPDEQYF. Together with reference TRBV18 and TRBJ2-7, the CDR3 gives the full variable domain: NAGVMQNPRHLVRRRGQEARLRCSPMKGHSHVYWYRQLPEEGLKFMVYLQKENIIDESGMPKERFSAEFPKEGPSILRIQQVVRGDSAAYFCASSPNRFPDEQYFGPGTRLTVT.

This sequence joins TRBV5-4 and TRBJ1-2, with D unclear. The germline V and J ends were trimmed by 7 bases and 5 bases, with 12 bases remaining between them. This CDR3 contains 12 residues. The germline V gene encodes CDR1 SGHNT and CDR2 YYREEE (reference sequence). The CDR3 loop reads CASGTPQYGYTF. In DNA, the CDR3 is TGTGCCAGCGGAACCCCACAGTATGGCTACACCTTC.

The chain recombines TRBV7-8 with TRBJ2-5; D is undetermined. This CDR3 is 13 amino acids long. Looked up from germline, CDR1 is SGHVS and CDR2 is FQNEAQ. The V end lost 5 bases, the J end lost 4 bases, and 11 bases lay between the germline ends. In DNA, the CDR3 is TGTGCCAGCAGCCCCTCCCCTACAGAGACCCAGTACTTC. Residues: CASSPSPTETQYF.

The rearrangement uses TRBV14 and TRBJ1-1; D is ambiguous. The CDR3 consists of 14 residues. V gave up 1 base and J gave up 7 bases, with 13 bases separating them. The germline V gene has CDR1 SGHDN and CDR2 FVKESK. The CDR3 sequence: CASSQVVGGSEAFF. The DNA for the CDR3 is TGTGCCAGCAGCCAAGTGGTCGGCGGGAGTGAAGCTTTCTTT.

This clone has only one observation. For the CDR3, the DNA is TGCGCCAGCAGCCTAACCACAGGATATAATGAAAAACTGTTTTTT. Translation: CASSLTTGYNEKLFF. The chain has TRBV5-1 and TRBJ1-4, with D perhaps matching TRBD1 (5 bases). The length of the CDR3 is 15 residues. Germline V gene data show CDR1 as SGHRS and CDR2 as YFSETQ. The germline V and J ends were trimmed by 4 bases and 4 bases, with 14 bases remaining between them.

The chain carries TRBV5-1 and TRBJ2-7; TRBD2 is a possible D gene (5 bases). V was clipped by 0 bases and J by 7 bases, with 14 bases between them. Germline V lookup: CDR1 SGHRS, CDR2 YFSETQ. The length of the CDR3 is 14 residues. This CDR3 is CASSLDLLGGEQYF. CDR3 bases: TGCGCCAGCAGCTTGGACTTACTGGGCGGGGAGCAGTACTTC.

This sequence joins TRBV10-1 and TRBJ2-3, with 11 bases aligning to TRBD2. Germline CDR1 is WNHNN and CDR2 is SYGVQD (reference sequence). The CDR3 consists of 15 residues. V shed 6 bases and J 1 base; nucleotides not matched to a gene: 3. As DNA, the CDR3 is TGCGCCAGCAGGGAGACTAGCGGGGGCACAGATACGCAGTATTTT. Its protein product is CASRETSGGTDTQYF.

The CDR3 DNA follows: TGTGCCTGGACGGGGGGAGGCTCCTACGAGCAGTACTTC. Translation gives CAWTGGGSYEQYF. This chain connects TRBV30 to TRBJ2-7, with TRBD2 identical over 7 bases. Germline trimming cut 4 bases from V and 0 bases from J; bases unmatched to any gene: 3. The V gene's germline CDR1 is GTSNPN and CDR2 SVGIG (reference sequence). The CDR3 runs 13 residues.

There are a few counts of this clone. The chain joins TRBV6-5 to TRBJ1-2; TRBD1 matches 7 bases. The CDR3 has 16 amino acids. V shed 2 bases and J 8 bases; nucleotides not matched to a gene: 14. Germline assignment: CDR1 MNHEY and CDR2 SVGAGI. The CDR3 loop is CASSYDSPRQGRGYTF. In DNA form, the CDR3 reads TGTGCCAGCAGTTACGACTCCCCGAGACAGGGTAGGGGCTACACCTTC.

The chain carries TRBV7-6 and TRBJ2-3; 7 bases fit TRBD2. CDR1 SGHVS and CDR2 FNYEAQ come from the germline V gene. The CDR3 loop spans 14 amino acids. Trimming cost V 5 bases and J 2 bases; bases outside gene matches: 4. The CDR3 nucleotides are TGTGCCAGCAGCCAAGGACTAGTCACAGATACGCAGTATTTT. It specifies CASSQGLVTDTQYF.

The V gene is TRBV2, the J gene TRBJ1-2; no clear D gene. Trimming shortened V by 2 bases and J by 2 bases, and 12 bases separated the two germline ends. This CDR3 spans 15 amino acids. CDR1 SNHLY and CDR2 FYNNEI come from the germline V gene. The chain's CDR3 is CASSEPPESNYGYTF. CDR3 DNA sequence: TGTGCCAGCAGTGAACCCCCAGAATCGAACTATGGCTACACCTTC.

The gene calls are TRBV29-1 and TRBJ2-1, with 7 bases fitting TRBD1. The V segment lost 7 bases and the J segment 0 bases; nucleotides outside the gene matches: 12. Germline V gene sequence: CDR1 SQVTM, CDR2 ANQGSEA. The CDR3 extends over 16 amino acids. In nucleotides, the CDR3 is TGCAGCGCCCGGGCCCTGACAGGGAGCTCCTACAATGAGCAGTTCTTC. This translates into CSARALTGSSYNEQFF.

V usage is TRBV7-6 and J usage is TRBJ1-2, with D possibly TRBD1 on 5 matching bases. The CDR3 contains 12 residues. V lost 5 bases and J 7 bases, leaving 11 bases between the germline ends. Germline CDR1 SGHVS, CDR2 FNYEAQ. The CDR3 nucleotides read TGTGCCAGCAGCCCCGGACACTTTGGCTACACCTTC. It is translated as CASSPGHFGYTF.

The chain recombines TRBV2 with TRBJ1-1, with TRBD1 matching over 10 bases. The ends lost 6 bases at V and 1 base at J; junction bases unmatched: 8. Germline V gene lookup returns CDR1 SNHLY and CDR2 FYNNEI. There are 16 residues in the CDR3. CDR3 in DNA: TGTGCCAGCAGATTGGGACAGGGGCCGGCGAACACTGAAGCTTTCTTT. It specifies CASRLGQGPANTEAFF.

The J gene is TRBJ2-7, the V gene TRBV30; D uncertain. V was clipped by 0 bases and J by 4 bases, with 4 bases between them. This CDR3 has 11 amino acids. The germline gives CDR1 GTSNPN, CDR2 SVGIG (reference sequence). In DNA, the CDR3 is TGTGCCTGGAGTGTTCAGTACGAGCAGTACTTC. This gives the protein CAWSVQYEQYF.

V usage is TRBV14 and J usage is TRBJ1-1; no clear D gene. The CDR3 length is 13 residues. Germline CDR1 SGHDN, CDR2 FVKESK. V was pared by 8 bases and J by 0 bases, with 10 bases between. The CDR3 DNA sequence: TGTGCCAGCTCGCGCTTAATGAACACTGAAGCTTTCTTT. Its translation is CASSRLMNTEAFF. The full variable domain, with the rest looked up from reference TRBV14 and TRBJ1-1, is EAGVTQFPSHSVIEKGQTVTLRCDPISGHDNLYWYRRVMGKEIKFLLHFVKESKQDESGMPNNRFLAERTGGTYSTLKVQPAELEDSGVYFCASSRLMNTEAFFGQGTRLTVV.

The chain links TRBV5-6 to TRBJ1-2, with TRBD1 matching over 7 bases. This CDR3 has 16 residues. After removal of 0 bases from V and 3 bases from J, the junction contained 8 bases not matched to a gene. Germline lookup yields CDR1 SGHDT and CDR2 YYEEEE. The CDR3 region is CASSLGLQGSHYGYTF. CDR3 nucleotides: TGTGCCAGCAGCTTGGGCCTACAGGGGAGCCACTATGGCTACACCTTC.